This paragraph reports one T cell receptor beta chain. Trimming cost V 5 bases and J 3 bases, with 16 bases left between them. The CDR3 extends over 15 amino acids. The germline V gene encodes CDR1 MNHNS and CDR2 SASEGT. These data originate in a study of CD8 T cells in Susac syndrome. TCR beta sequences were obtained from blood CD8+ and CD4+ T cells. TEMRA cells were FACS-enriched, while CD8+ and CD4+ T cells were negatively isolated. With random hexamers, reverse transcription was performed on roughly 0.5 to 1 ug of RNA. Amplification of TCR beta CDR3 across 54 Vbeta and 13 Jbeta was performed with immunoSEQ multiplex PCR. TCRdb passed the immunoSEQ multiplex PCR reads through MiXCR, listing each CDR3 protein once. The sample includes about 240,000 distinct CDR3 sequences, 90% to 96% of them seen just once.

The material sequenced was CD4+ T cells from PBMCs. This sequence joins TRBV6-1 and TRBJ1-1, with D perhaps matching TRBD1 (6 bases). The receptor was derived from a human donor with Susac syndrome. The CDR3 region has the DNA TGTGCCAGCAGTTCCGCCAACACAGGGCACACTGAAGCTTTCTTT. This gives the protein CASSSANTGHTEAFF.